What follows are 21 T cell receptor beta chains derived from one specimen sequenced in a study of metastatic and nonmetastatic thyroid tumors. TCRdb called clones again from the PCR reads with MiXCR. The repertoire holds some 5,100 clones, with around 37% as singletons. Ahead of thyroid surgery, no patient had received treatment of any kind. The sequencing sample was made of adjacent normal tissue. Receptors originate from a female donor with papillary thyroid cancer or a benign thyroid nodule (not recorded which). Some clones in this sample may be carry-over from other donors' samples.

The chain combines TRBV5-6 with TRBJ1-2; possible D gene TRBD1, 5 bases. CDR3 length equals 15 residues. V gave up 6 bases and J gave up 7 bases, with 22 bases separating them. From germline, CDR1 is SGHDT and CDR2 YYEEEE. The CDR3 loop reads CASTLGGRRVFGYTF. DNA for the CDR3: TGTGCCAGCACCCTGGGGGGGAGAAGAGTGTTTGGCTACACCTTC.

The chain links TRBV4-3 to TRBJ2-2, with 9 bases fitting TRBD2. Losses at the gene ends were 0 bases for V and 8 bases for J; bases not matched to a gene: 10. The CDR3 has 17 residues. Germline CDR1 and CDR2: LGHNA and YSLEER. CDR3 DNA sequence: TGCGCCAGCAGCCAAGAAGGCCTAGCGGGACGCCCTGGGGAGCTGTTTTTT. Protein sequence: CASSQEGLAGRPGELFF.

This clone appeared a few times. The chain recombines TRBV2 with TRBJ2-5; D is undetermined. The CDR3 has 13 amino acids. The germline V gene has CDR1 SNHLY and CDR2 FYNNEI. V lost 6 bases, J lost 1 base, and 9 bases lay in between. The CDR3 sequence: CASRKNLQETQYF. In DNA form, the CDR3 reads TGTGCCAGCAGGAAGAACCTCCAAGAGACCCAGTACTTC.

This chain uses TRBV30 with TRBJ1-1; 8 bases match TRBD1. This CDR3 has 14 residues. Germline assignment: CDR1 GTSNPN and CDR2 SVGIG (reference sequence). V shed 3 bases, J shed 1 base, and the junction held 4 bases outside the gene matches. The CDR3 region has the DNA TGTGCCTGGAGGAGGACAGGGAGGAACACTGAAGCTTTCTTT. It is translated as CAWRRTGRNTEAFF.

The chain is built from TRBV5-1 and TRBJ2-1, with 10 positions matching TRBD1. CDR3 length equals 15 residues. The trim removed 3 bases at V and 7 bases at J, leaving 7 bases unmatched. Germline V lookup: CDR1 SGHRS, CDR2 YFSETQ. The CDR3 sequence: CASSSGQGIRNEQFF. CDR3 DNA sequence: TGCGCCAGCAGCTCGGGACAGGGGATTAGGAATGAGCAGTTCTTC.

A note on this clone: This sample includes further DNA sequences coding for the same CDR3. V is TRBV4-1 and J is TRBJ2-1; 9 positions agree with TRBD2. From germline, CDR1 is MGHRA and CDR2 YSYEKL. The length of the CDR3 is 17 residues. Germline trimming cut 3 bases from V and 6 bases from J; bases unmatched to any gene: 12. CDR3 residues: CASSQTSGGAGGNEQFF. The DNA for the CDR3 is TGCGCCAGCAGCCAGACTAGCGGCGGGGCGGGGGGCAATGAGCAGTTCTTC.

The rearrangement joins TRBV30 to TRBJ1-5; no definite D call. The ends were cut back, 0 bases at V and 2 bases at J, with 17 bases in the middle. Per the germline V gene, CDR1 is GTSNPN and CDR2 is SVGIG (reference sequence). The CDR3 is 17 amino acids. CDR3 sequence (DNA): TGTGCCTGGAGTGTGGCCGCGGGTCGCAAGGGCAATCAGCCCCAGCATTTT. Protein: CAWSVAAGRKGNQPQHF. The whole variable domain, filled in from reference TRBV30 and TRBJ1-5, reads SQTIHQWPATLVQPVGSPLSLECTVEGTSNPNLYWYRQAAGRGLQLLFYSVGIGQISSEVPQNLSASRPQDRQFILSSKKLLLSDSGFYLCAWSVAAGRKGNQPQHFGDGTRLSIL.

The V call is TRBV6-5, the J call TRBJ2-5; TRBD1 agrees at 8 bases. The CDR3 spans 14 residues. CDR1 is MNHEY, CDR2 SVGAGI, per germline. V shed 1 base and J 2 bases; nucleotides not matched to a gene: 0. CDR3 sequence (DNA): TGTGCCAGCAGTTACTACAGGGGGCAAGAGACCCAGTACTTC. Translated, it gives CASSYYRGQETQYF.

The sample holds a few counts of this clone. J is TRBJ2-7 and V is TRBV2; TRBD1 agrees at 9 bases. The CDR3 consists of 13 residues. V lost 10 bases, J lost 4 bases, and 8 bases stayed unmatched. CDR1 is SNHLY and CDR2 is FYNNEI in the germline V gene. The CDR3 loop reads CATRTQGAYEQYF. The DNA for the CDR3 is TGTGCCACCCGAACACAGGGGGCATACGAGCAGTACTTC.

This chain joins TRBV12-3 or TRBV12-4 and TRBJ2-5; possible D gene TRBD2, 5 bases. The CDR3 totals 13 residues. V was clipped by 5 bases and J by 12 bases, with 19 bases between them. The DNA of the CDR3 is TGTGCCAGCAGTCCCACAAGGACTGCTTTGGAGTACTTC. Its translation: CASSPTRTALEYF.

This sequence joins TRBV2 and TRBJ2-3, with 11 bases fitting TRBD2. Trimming cost V 4 bases and J 5 bases; bases outside gene matches: 2. Per germline, CDR1 SNHLY and CDR2 FYNNEI. This CDR3 region has 14 residues. CDR3 coding DNA: TGTGCCAGCAGTGCTACTAGCGGGGGAGATACGCAGTATTTT. Its translation is CASSATSGGDTQYF.

This chain connects TRBV20-1 to TRBJ2-7; tentative D call: TRBD2 (6 bases). V was clipped by 0 bases and J by 6 bases, with 12 bases between them. Germline loops: CDR1 DFQATT, CDR2 SNEGSKA (reference sequence). This CDR3 has 13 amino acids. The CDR3 DNA reads TGCAGTGCTAGAGATTTGGGACTCCGCGAGCAGTACTTC. This codes for CSARDLGLREQYF.

The CDR3 protein is CASSQEPRVGETQYF. CDR3 in DNA: TGCGCCAGCAGCCAAGAGCCCCGAGTTGGAGAGACCCAGTACTTC. The chain joins TRBV4-1 to TRBJ2-5, with no clear D. Germline CDR1 MGHRA, CDR2 YSYEKL. The CDR3 consists of 15 residues. Trimming removed 0 bases from V and 4 bases from J, with 12 bases in between.

As to this clone: One end of the junction is discordant with germline, which a read error may explain. This chain links TRBV28 with TRBJ2-7; perhaps TRBD2 as D (5 bases). From germline, CDR1 is MDHEN and CDR2 SYDVKM. This CDR3 has 13 amino acids. This CDR3 reads CARGISADYGQCF. The CDR3 DNA reads as TGTGCCAGAGGAATAAGTGCAGACTACGGGCAGTGCTTC.

The gene calls are TRBV6-1 and TRBJ2-6; tentative D call: TRBD1 (5 bases). The germline gives CDR1 MNHNS, CDR2 SASEGT. This CDR3 contains 16 residues. V lost 10 bases and J lost 2, with 18 bases in between. CDR3 amino acids: CATQGRSFAGANVLTF. DNA for the CDR3: TGTGCCACCCAGGGTAGGAGTTTCGCTGGGGCCAACGTCCTGACTTTC.

This clone was seen ten or more times. V and J are TRBV6-7 and TRBJ2-5, with TRBD2 matching 7 bases. TRBV6-7 is labeled an ORF, and its function is uncertain. V shed 7 bases and J 2 bases; nucleotides not matched to a gene: 13. There are 16 residues in the CDR3. The CDR3 DNA reads as TGTGCCAGCACCGGACGGTGGAGGGAGGGTCAAGAGACCCAGTACTTC. This codes for CASTGRWREGQETQYF.

In this sample, this clone turned up a few times. This chain uses TRBV28 with TRBJ2-7; D might be TRBD1 (6 bases). This CDR3 is built from 14 residues. Between the trimmed V and J ends, which lost 7 bases and 1 base, there was a span of 14 bases. Germline CDR1 reads MDHEN; CDR2 reads SYDVKM. This CDR3 reads CASTREGDSYEQYF. CDR3 coding DNA: TGTGCCAGCACTAGAGAGGGGGATTCCTACGAGCAGTACTTC.

This clone has a count of ten or more. V usage is TRBV12-3 or TRBV12-4 and J usage is TRBJ2-1, with 11 bases identical to TRBD2. Trimming at V came to 5 bases and at J to 5 bases, leaving 5 bases not matched to a gene. CDR3 length equals 15 residues. As DNA, the CDR3 is TGTGCCAGCAGTCTGATTAGCGGGAGGGACAATGAGCAGTTCTTC. This codes for CASSLISGRDNEQFF.

The chain is built from TRBV5-1 and TRBJ2-3; TRBD1 matches 12 bases. Trimming took 3 bases from V and 2 from J; bases not matched to a gene: 1. The CDR3 length is 15 residues. The germline V gene has CDR1 SGHRS and CDR2 YFSETQ. CDR3 bases: TGCGCCAGCAGCTCGGGACAGGGGGCCACAGATACGCAGTATTTT. Protein: CASSSGQGATDTQYF. Complete variable domain (other parts from reference TRBV5-1 and TRBJ2-3): KAGVTQTPRYLIKTRGQQVTLSCSPISGHRSVSWYQQTPGQGLQFLFEYFSETQRNKGNFPGRFSGRQFSNSRSEMNVSTLELGDSALYLCASSSGQGATDTQYFGPGTRLTVL.

V is TRBV24-1 and J is TRBJ1-2; the D is unclear. This CDR3 spans 12 amino acids. The V end lost 3 bases, the J end lost 3 bases, and 4 bases lay between the germline ends. The germline V gene encodes CDR1 KGHDR and CDR2 SFDVKD. The CDR3 DNA reads as TGTGCCACCAGTGATATTGACTATGGCTACACCTTC. This encodes CATSDIDYGYTF.

The gene calls are TRBV2 and TRBJ2-7; TRBD2 aligns across 9 bases. Germline values: CDR1 SNHLY, CDR2 FYNNEI. J lost 5 bases, V lost 3 bases, and 14 bases had no gene match. The CDR3 loop spans 17 amino acids. The CDR3 DNA follows: TGTGCCAGCAGTGACGGATCTAGCGGCCGCGGGGGGGACGAGCAGTACTTC. The encoded protein is CASSDGSSGRGGDEQYF.